This T cell receptor (beta chain) derives from a study of control samples from healthy donors and cancer patients. CDR1 is MNHNS and CDR2 is SASEGT in the germline V gene. This CDR3 comprises 17 residues. With 4 bases removed from V and 0 bases from J, the gap between germline ends came to 13 bases. TCRdb's table, derived via immunoSEQ multiplex PCR, lists solely in-frame clones and lacks some. The repertoire holds around 74,000 clones, with 85% to 95% as singletons. The rearrangement joins TRBV6-1 to TRBJ1-6; D perhaps matches TRBD1 (6 bases). This clonotype originated in a woman aged 55-69 years in good health. Sequenced input: blood. CDR3 DNA: TGTGCCAGCAGTGGGAGACAGGAAAGCTCCTATAATTCACCCCTCCACTTT. Its protein is CASSGRQESSYNSPLHF.